These 3 T cell receptor beta chains originate from one sample sequenced in a study of response to subunit inactivated influenza vaccine. From the RT-PCR reads, TCRdb called clonotypes with MiXCR, one entry per CDR3 protein. The sample lists 550,000 to 800,000 distinct CDR3 sequences; roughly 14% were seen once. The specimen comprised PBMCs from blood, sampled 14 to 15 days before vaccination. These receptors were obtained from a middle-aged man who received an inactivated influenza vaccine.

This clonotype was counted between two and nine times. The chain carries TRBV19 and TRBJ2-1, with TRBD2 identical over 10 bases. Germline V CDR1 and CDR2: LNHDA, SQIVND (reference sequence). The CDR3 contains 14 residues. The V and J ends lost 4 bases and 6 bases, in that order; junction bases with no gene match: 3. The CDR3 coding sequence is TGTGCCAGTAGTAAAGCGGGGGGGGCCAATGAGCAGTTCTTC. Translating gives CASSKAGGANEQFF. Supplemented by reference TRBV19 and TRBJ2-1, the full variable domain reads DGGITQSPKYLFRKEGQNVTLSCEQNLNHDAMYWYRQDPGQGLRLIYYSQIVNDFQKGDIAEGYSVSREKKESFPLTVTSAQKNPTAFYLCASSKAGGANEQFFGPGTRLTVL.

The J gene is TRBJ2-4, the V gene TRBV3-1; the match to TRBD2 covers 12 bases. CDR3 length: 21 amino acids. Trimming at V came to 4 bases and at J to 3 bases, leaving 19 bases not matched to a gene. The V gene's germline CDR1 is LGHDT and CDR2 YNNKEL (reference sequence). CDR3 nucleotide sequence: TGTGCCAGCAGCCGAATGCTCCCGGCACTAGCGGGGGGAGTGGACAAAAACATTCAGTACTTC. Its translation: CASSRMLPALAGGVDKNIQYF.

This clonotype was counted at least ten times. The J gene is TRBJ2-3, the V gene TRBV24-1, with 9 positions matching TRBD1. The junction had 9 bases not matched to a gene; V was cut back by 3 bases and J by 6 bases. The CDR3 contains 16 residues. CDR1 and CDR2 from the germline V gene are KGHDR and SFDVKD. CDR3 loop: CATSDVGQGMMDTQYF. CDR3 DNA: TGTGCCACCAGTGATGTGGGACAGGGTATGATGGATACGCAGTATTTT.